This TCR beta chain was sequenced in a study of blood T cell repertoires in COVID-19. About the study: The origin of the acute and convalescent COVID-19 samples was the United States, Italy and Spain. The cDNA or gDNA used as material had been derived from T cells, B-cell-depleted T cells, or PBMCs.

Clones were read by immunoSEQ multiplex PCR, and TCRdb kept only the in-frame ones, dropping some. The sample consists of fewer than 70,000 clones, more than 75% of them appearing once. The CDR3 totals 17 residues. V was pared by 2 bases and J by 3 bases, with 17 bases between. From germline, CDR1 is MNHEY and CDR2 SVGEGT. The sequence came from a man aged 60-69 years with active or convalescent COVID-19. The sequencing sample was made of peripheral blood. The chain recombines TRBV6-2 or TRBV6-3 with TRBJ2-1; maybe TRBD2 (6 bases). CDR3 nucleotides: TGTGCCAGCAGTTACCAGCTCGCTAGCGCGGTCTACAATGAGCAGTTCTTC. Its translation is CASSYQLASAVYNEQFF.